The entry that follows covers one T cell receptor (beta chain) sequence. The sample is drawn from a study of shared clonotypes between healthy human individuals. Terminally differentiated effector memory CD45RA+ cells were left out of the naive CD8 fraction, which was CD45RO-negative and positively selected for CCR7. Trimming took 1 base from V and 2 from J, leaving 9 bases between them. Germline loops: CDR1 SQVTM, CDR2 ANQGSEA. The CDR3 runs 13 residues. Libraries were prepared by immunoSEQ multiplex PCR; TCRdb keeps only in-frame clonotypes and omits some of them. Of hundreds of thousands of clones listed, roughly 98% are singletons.

The chain carries TRBV29-1 and TRBJ2-7; TRBD2 is a possible D gene (5 bases). The sequenced sample consisted of naive CD8+ T cells sorted from blood. This clonotype originated in a man aged 25-40 years in good health. CDR3 coding DNA: TGCAGCGTTGAAGGACGGACTCCCTACGAGCAGTACTTC. Translated, it gives CSVEGRTPYEQYF.